Listed here are 10 T cell receptor beta chains from one sample, sequenced in a study of shared clonotypes between healthy human individuals. The repertoire was sequenced with immunoSEQ multiplex PCR; TCRdb's copy has only in-frame clones and lacks some. The data contain around 1.4 million clones, 97% to 99% of them singletons. Sequencing input: naive CD4+ T cells sorted from blood. Noted subset: CD45RA+ positively selected. The source of these receptors is a man aged 30 to 39 in good health.

In its sample, this clone was seen once. The genes are TRBV19 and TRBJ1-5, with TRBD1 identical over 9 bases. Germline CDR1 reads LNHDA; CDR2 reads SQIVND (reference sequence). V trimming: 6 bases; J trimming: 1 base; junction bases outside the gene matches: 13. The CDR3 runs to 18 residues. CDR3 nucleotides: TGTGCCAGTAGCCAGACAGGGGGGATGAGATTCAGCAATCAGCCCCAGCATTTT. Amino acids: CASSQTGGMRFSNQPQHF.

This clone has only one observation. The chain combines TRBV6-6 with TRBJ2-3; 9 nucleotides align to TRBD2. J was trimmed by 4 bases and V by 7 bases; bases with no gene match: 9. Germline V gives CDR1 MNHNY, CDR2 SVGAGI (reference sequence). The CDR3 has 15 amino acids. The CDR3 is CASTTGGRVPDTQYF. The DNA for the CDR3 is TGTGCCAGCACTACCGGCGGGAGGGTACCAGATACGCAGTATTTT.

The chain is built from TRBV18 and TRBJ1-3; D not resolved. Germline V gives CDR1 KGHSH, CDR2 LQKENI. This CDR3 is 15 amino acids long. With 4 bases removed from V and 0 bases from J, the gap between germline ends came to 10 bases. The CDR3 loop reads CASSQASGSGNTIYF. The CDR3 coding sequence is TGTGCCAGCTCACAGGCCTCAGGCTCTGGAAACACCATATATTTT.

The V gene is TRBV11-3, the J gene TRBJ1-4; the D gene is possibly TRBD1 (5 bases). Germline CDR1 reads SGHNT; CDR2 reads YENEEA. CDR3 length equals 14 residues. The V and J ends lost 5 bases and 7 bases respectively, with 14 bases between them. The CDR3 loop is CASSNVRDGEKLFF. The CDR3 DNA reads TGTGCCAGCAGCAACGTTAGGGACGGTGAAAAACTGTTTTTT.

The chain carries TRBV30 and TRBJ2-7, with D possibly being TRBD2 (5 bases). The germline V and J ends were trimmed by 8 bases and 5 bases, with 25 bases remaining between them. Germline-derived CDR1 and CDR2 are GTSNPN and SVGIG (reference sequence). This CDR3 comprises 15 residues. The CDR3 nucleotides are TGTGCCCAAGGGCCGCGGGCGGGCCTAACTAACGAGCAGTACTTC. Protein: CAQGPRAGLTNEQYF.

The chain employs TRBV2 and TRBJ2-7; D is unclear. CDR1 and CDR2 from the germline V gene are SNHLY and FYNNEI. V lost 2 bases, J lost 2 bases, and 19 bases lay in between. The CDR3 is 17 residues long. This CDR3 reads CASSESQRRALTYEQYF. CDR3 DNA: TGTGCCAGCAGTGAATCCCAACGGCGAGCCCTCACCTACGAGCAGTACTTC.

This chain joins TRBV30 and TRBJ1-1; D is unclear. The CDR3 covers 13 residues. Germline V gene sequence: CDR1 GTSNPN, CDR2 SVGIG (reference sequence). With 0 bases removed from V and 3 bases from J, the gap between germline ends came to 8 bases. CDR3 nucleotides: TGTGCCTGGAGTGTAGTGAGGGACACTGAAGCTTTCTTT. Encoded protein: CAWSVVRDTEAFF.

The chain employs TRBV19 and TRBJ2-7; the D gene is possibly TRBD2 (6 bases). V lost 4 bases and J 2 bases, leaving 12 bases between the germline ends. This CDR3 region has 14 residues. In germline, CDR1 is LNHDA, CDR2 SQIVND (reference sequence). The CDR3 DNA reads TGTGCCAGTAGTACGGGACTGGAGACCTACGAGCAGTACTTC. It translates to CASSTGLETYEQYF.

In the case of this clone: At the DNA level, this CDR3 is encoded by other sequences in the same sample as well. The chain's CDR3 is CASSLQGMNTEAFF. The CDR3 coding sequence is TGTGCCAGCAGCTTACAGGGAATGAACACTGAAGCTTTCTTT. The J gene is TRBJ1-1, the V gene TRBV7-2, with a weak D call TRBD1 (5 bases). The CDR3 is made up of 14 amino acids. V lost 2 bases to trimming and J lost 0 bases, with 7 bases between them. The germline gives CDR1 SGHTA, CDR2 FQGNSA.

About this clone: In the same sample, other DNA sequences code for this CDR3. The chain has TRBV5-1 and TRBJ1-1; no definite D call. The V end lost 2 bases, the J end lost 2 bases, and 10 bases lay between the germline ends. The CDR3 sequence is 14 residues long. Germline-derived CDR1 and CDR2 are SGHRS and YFSETQ. CDR3 protein: CASSFGPANTEAFF. CDR3 sequence (DNA): TGCGCCAGCAGCTTCGGCCCCGCAAACACTGAAGCTTTCTTT.